This record concerns one TCR beta chain sequence. The antigen is not known. From germline, CDR1 is LGHNA and CDR2 YSLEER. There are 15 residues in the CDR3. The V and J ends lost 2 bases and 0 bases respectively, with 11 bases between them. The data stem from a study of a mutant IDH1 vaccine in newly diagnosed glioma. The wider study: Vaccines began 4-6 weeks after radiotherapy alone, or with temozolomide cycles. Most had both radiotherapy and temozolomide beforehand; others had only one.

Sequencing used immunoSEQ multiplex PCR; TCRdb keeps in-frame clones, though not all of them. The table includes roughly 31,000 clones, roughly 84% detected once. Whole-study findings and limits: Immune responses arising from the vaccine appeared in roughly 95% of patients.

Time point of the sample: week 47, end of study. Vaccination comprised doses that each held 300 ug of mutant IDH1 20-mer peptide, plus topical imiquimod. Every donor had a new WHO grade 3 or 4 astrocytoma that was IDH1-mutant, with loss of nuclear ATRX. The receptor comes from a man aged 25-45 years with glioma. V usage is TRBV4-3 and J usage is TRBJ2-7, with D hard to call. The sample was PBMCs, taken from a glioma patient whose treatment included an IDH1 peptide vaccine. The CDR3 DNA follows: TGCGCCAGCAGCCAAAGCTGGGTAGCCTCCTACGAGCAGTACTTC. Amino acid sequence: CASSQSWVASYEQYF.